These 8 T cell receptor beta chains originate from one sample sequenced in a study of cytomegalovirus exposure and HLA in healthy donors. The PCR made use of 60 Vbeta and 13 Jbeta primers. Profiling relied on immunoSEQ multiplex PCR, and the TCRdb table lists in-frame clones only, not all of them. Of approximately 150,000 clones listed, 65% to 70% are singletons. The sequenced sample was PBMCs. These receptor sequences come from a man aged 25-40 years in good health and CMV-seropositive.

This chain connects TRBV28 to TRBJ2-7; 7 bases map to TRBD2. Germline CDR1 and CDR2: MDHEN and SYDVKM. After removal of 6 bases from V and 1 base from J, the junction contained 12 bases not matched to a gene. CDR3 size: 16 residues. CDR3 coding DNA: TGTGCCAGCAGCCGTAGTGAGCGGGAAACATCCTACGAGCAGTACTTC. Translating gives CASSRSERETSYEQYF.

The chain carries TRBV4-1 and TRBJ1-3, with D perhaps matching TRBD1 (6 bases). Germline V gene lookup returns CDR1 MGHRA and CDR2 YSYEKL. Trimming cost V 2 bases and J 0 bases, with 17 bases left between them. The CDR3 runs to 18 residues. This chain's CDR3 is CASSQRQTGANSGNTIYF. CDR3 sequence (DNA): TGCGCCAGCAGCCAAAGGCAGACAGGCGCTAACTCTGGAAACACCATATATTTT.

The genes are TRBV5-4 and TRBJ2-2; D is possibly TRBD2 (6 bases). The V and J ends lost 0 bases and 4 bases respectively, with 10 bases between them. Germline V gives CDR1 SGHNT, CDR2 YYREEE (reference sequence). The CDR3 totals 15 residues. In DNA form, the CDR3 reads TGTGCCAGCAGCTTGGATACCGGGGGCACCGGGGAGCTGTTTTTT. As protein: CASSLDTGGTGELFF.

This chain links TRBV18 with TRBJ1-2, with D perhaps TRBD1 (5 bases). This CDR3 contains 15 residues. V was trimmed by 1 base and J by 6 bases, leaving 15 bases between them. The germline V gene has CDR1 KGHSH and CDR2 LQKENI. The CDR3: CASSPQAGQGNGYTF. CDR3 sequence (DNA): TGTGCCAGCTCACCACAGGCGGGGCAGGGCAATGGCTACACCTTC.

The J gene is TRBJ2-5, the V gene TRBV7-9; 8 bases line up with TRBD1. CDR3 length equals 17 residues. The junction had 11 bases not matched to a gene; V was cut back by 5 bases and J by 0 bases. Germline V lookup: CDR1 SEHNR, CDR2 FQNEAQ (reference sequence). CDR3 sequence: CASSPSGQGQHQETQYF. The CDR3 DNA is TGTGCCAGCAGCCCCAGCGGACAGGGCCAGCACCAAGAGACCCAGTACTTC.

Note on this clone: Other DNA sequences in this sample translate to the same CDR3. V gene TRBV6-1 combines with J gene TRBJ2-1, with TRBD2 identical over 11 bases. V lost 2 bases, J lost 7 bases, and 4 bases stayed unmatched. The CDR3 is made up of 15 amino acids. Germline lookup yields CDR1 MNHNS and CDR2 SASEGT. The CDR3 is CASSELAGGSNEQFF. CDR3 DNA sequence: TGTGCCAGCAGTGAACTAGCGGGAGGTTCTAATGAGCAGTTCTTC.

The rearrangement joins TRBV28 to TRBJ2-7, with 8 bases fitting TRBD2. This CDR3 has 14 residues. Germline values: CDR1 MDHEN, CDR2 SYDVKM. Unmatched junction bases numbered 9, after V lost 7 bases and J lost 4 bases. The CDR3 loop is CASTSWAGGYEQYF. In nucleotides, the CDR3 is TGTGCCAGCACATCTTGGGCGGGAGGTTACGAGCAGTACTTC.

This clone was seen a single time. This sequence joins TRBV27 and TRBJ2-3; the match to TRBD2 covers 7 bases. V lost 5 bases to trimming and J lost 1 base; unmatched junction nucleotides: 12. Germline CDR1 is MNHEY and CDR2 is SMNVEV (reference sequence). The CDR3 contains 17 residues. The CDR3 DNA reads as TGTGCCAGCAGTAGAGCAGCGGGATTTGGGCGCACAGATACGCAGTATTTT. It codes for CASSRAAGFGRTDTQYF.